The 22 T cell receptor beta chains in this list originate from one sample, sequenced in a study of shared clonotypes between healthy human individuals. Assay: immunoSEQ multiplex PCR; the TCRdb copy retains only in-frame clones and omits some. The sample contains roughly 2.2 million clones, approximately 95% of which appear only once. Sequencing input: naive CD4+ T cells from PBMCs. The subset was: CD45RA+ positively selected. Receptors were obtained from a man aged 18 to 30 in good health. Some clones in this sample may be carry-over from other donors' samples.

Remarks on this clone: Other DNA sequences from this sample encode an identical CDR3 as well. The chain is built from TRBV5-1 and TRBJ2-7, with 9 positions matching TRBD2. The length of the CDR3 is 15 residues. CDR1 and CDR2 from the germline V gene are SGHRS and YFSETQ. V was clipped by 0 bases and J by 2 bases; unmatched bases: 3. CDR3 residues: CASSLGLADAYEQYF. The CDR3 nucleotides read TGCGCCAGCAGCTTGGGACTAGCGGACGCCTACGAGCAGTACTTC.

This chain joins TRBV7-2 and TRBJ2-3, with 7 bases lining up with TRBD2. CDR1 and CDR2 from the germline V gene are SGHTA and FQGNSA. The CDR3 loop spans 14 amino acids. V was pared by 1 base and J by 5 bases, with 3 bases of the junction left unmatched. CDR3 region: CASSLGGGRDTQYF. The CDR3 region has the DNA TGTGCCAGCAGCTTAGGGGGAGGGAGAGATACGCAGTATTTT. Based on the CDR3 plus reference TRBV7-2 and TRBJ2-3, the full variable domain is GAGVSQSPSNKVTEKGKDVELRCDPISGHTALYWYRQSLGQGLEFLIYFQGNSAPDKSGLPSDRFSAERTGGSVSTLTIQRTQQEDSAVYLCASSLGGGRDTQYFGPGTRLTVL.

The V and J genes are TRBV5-6 and TRBJ2-7; TRBD1 is a possible D gene (6 bases). The V and J ends lost 5 bases and 6 bases respectively, with 12 bases between them. Germline CDR1 and CDR2: SGHDT and YYEEEE. The CDR3 is 12 amino acids. DNA for the CDR3: TGTGCCAGCAGACAAACAGGGTCCGAGCAGTACTTC. It codes for CASRQTGSEQYF.

The chain is built from TRBV30 and TRBJ1-3; 11 bases align to TRBD1. Germline assignment: CDR1 GTSNPN and CDR2 SVGIG (reference sequence). The CDR3 covers 15 residues. J was trimmed by 3 bases and V by 3 bases; bases with no gene match: 4. CDR3 region: CAWSGQGAVGNTIYF. The CDR3 DNA follows: TGTGCCTGGAGCGGACAGGGGGCTGTTGGAAACACCATATATTTT.

In the case of this clone: The sample holds other DNA sequences that translate to the same CDR3. The chain uses TRBV5-1 and TRBJ1-2, with 7 positions matching TRBD1. The CDR3 has 13 amino acids. Trimming at V came to 0 bases and at J to 4 bases, leaving 0 bases not matched to a gene. CDR1 and CDR2 (germline): SGHRS, YFSETQ. The DNA of the CDR3 is TGCGCCAGCAGCTTGGAGGGGGCCTATGGCTACACCTTC. It codes for CASSLEGAYGYTF. The full variable domain, rest sourced from reference TRBV5-1 and TRBJ1-2, is KAGVTQTPRYLIKTRGQQVTLSCSPISGHRSVSWYQQTPGQGLQFLFEYFSETQRNKGNFPGRFSGRQFSNSRSEMNVSTLELGDSALYLCASSLEGAYGYTFGSGTRLTVV.

The gene calls are TRBV4-1 and TRBJ1-2; 8 nucleotides line up with TRBD1. In germline, CDR1 is MGHRA, CDR2 YSYEKL. The J segment lost 4 bases and the V segment lost 1 base, leaving 5 bases of the junction unmatched. This CDR3 is built from 15 residues. CDR3 nucleotides: TGCGCCAGCAGCCAAGGCCGGACAGGGCTCTATGGCTACACCTTC. The encoded protein is CASSQGRTGLYGYTF.

On this clone: This CDR3 is also generated by other DNA sequences in the sample. V and J are TRBV28 and TRBJ1-3; no reliable D call. CDR3 length equals 12 residues. Per germline, CDR1 MDHEN and CDR2 SYDVKM. V was clipped by 8 bases and J by 1 base, with 6 bases between them. The CDR3 nucleotides are TGTGCCAGCTCGACTTCTGGAAACACCATATATTTT. Protein sequence: CASSTSGNTIYF.

This rearrangement joins TRBV5-5 to TRBJ1-4; 7 nucleotides align to TRBD1. Germline CDR1 is SGHKS and CDR2 is YYEKEE (reference sequence). This CDR3 is built from 14 residues. V shed 2 bases, J shed 7 bases, and the junction held 5 bases outside the gene matches. As DNA, the CDR3 is TGTGCCAGCAGCTTACAGGGGTTCGGTGAAAAACTGTTTTTT. This translates into CASSLQGFGEKLFF.

The chain carries TRBV19 and TRBJ1-1; TRBD1 aligns across 12 bases. The CDR3 extends over 15 amino acids. Trimming removed 5 bases from V and 7 bases from J; junction bases left unmatched: 8. CDR1 is LNHDA and CDR2 is SQIVND in the germline V gene (reference sequence). The CDR3 bases are TGTGCCAGTAGTTCCCCCGGGACAGGGGGCCATGAAGCTTTCTTT. It specifies CASSSPGTGGHEAFF.

The chain joins TRBV18 to TRBJ2-5, with TRBD2 matching 8 bases. CDR3 length: 15 residues. With V trimmed by 3 bases and J by 5 bases, 8 bases remained unmatched. The V gene's germline CDR1 is KGHSH and CDR2 LQKENI. The CDR3 loop reads CASSPFTSGRETQYF. The CDR3 region has the DNA TGTGCCAGCTCACCGTTCACTAGCGGTCGGGAGACCCAGTACTTC. Together with reference TRBV18 and TRBJ2-5, the CDR3 gives the full variable domain: NAGVMQNPRHLVRRRGQEARLRCSPMKGHSHVYWYRQLPEEGLKFMVYLQKENIIDESGMPKERFSAEFPKEGPSILRIQQVVRGDSAAYFCASSPFTSGRETQYFGPGTRLLVL.

This clone was counted a few times. The V call is TRBV18, the J call TRBJ1-5; D not certain. This CDR3 spans 13 amino acids. Germline V gene lookup returns CDR1 KGHSH and CDR2 LQKENI. Trimming left V 2 bases short and J 7 bases short, with 9 bases between. The CDR3 nucleotides are TGTGCCAGCTCACCAGACCTGGGGCAGCCCCAGCATTTT. This codes for CASSPDLGQPQHF.

This clone appeared once. CDR3: CASSLAGISYNEQFF. The CDR3 DNA sequence: TGTGCCAGCAGCCTGGCGGGGATCTCCTACAATGAGCAGTTCTTC. The V call is TRBV7-9, the J call TRBJ2-1; the D gene is possibly TRBD2 (6 bases). Trimming stripped 5 bases from V and 0 bases from J, with 11 bases between. The CDR3 extends over 15 amino acids. CDR1 and CDR2 from the germline V gene are SEHNR and FQNEAQ (reference sequence). Using reference TRBV7-9 and TRBJ2-1 for the parts outside the CDR3, the full variable domain is DTGVSQNPRHKITKRGQNVTFRCDPISEHNRLYWYRQTLGQGPEFLTYFQNEAQLEKSRLLSDRFSAERPKGSFSTLEIQRTEQGDSAMYLCASSLAGISYNEQFFGPGTRLTVL.

The chain recombines TRBV21-1 with TRBJ2-1; TRBD1 is taken as the D call from the table, unchecked against the DNA. TRBV21-1 is shown as a pseudogene. This CDR3 region has 18 residues. The CDR3 region is CASSTVQKTGGSYNEQFF. CDR3 in DNA: TGTGCCAGCAGCACCGTTCAAAAAACAGGGGGCTCCTACAATGAGCAGTTCTTC.

The V gene is TRBV4-3, the J gene TRBJ2-5; D remains unclear. The J call may be in error: the DNA end matches TRBJ2-7 better. The CDR3 sequence is 13 residues long. Germline V gene sequence: CDR1 LGHNA, CDR2 YSLEER. As DNA, the CDR3 is TGCGCCAGCAGCCAAGCACCGTCCTACGAGCAGTACTTC. Translating gives CASSQAPSYEQYF.

This chain uses TRBV27 with TRBJ2-3; possibly TRBD1 or TRBD2 for D (5 bases each). The V end lost 2 bases, the J end lost 5 bases, and 17 bases lay between the germline ends. This CDR3 is built from 16 residues. Germline assignment: CDR1 MNHEY and CDR2 SMNVEV (reference sequence). In DNA, the CDR3 is TGTGCCAGCAGTTTAAGTCTTGGGGTGGGGGAAGATACGCAGTATTTT. This sequence encodes CASSLSLGVGEDTQYF.

As for this clone: Sequence at one end of the junction differs from germline and may be a read error. This rearrangement joins TRBV28 to TRBJ1-2; TRBD1 agrees at 12 bases. This CDR3 comprises 15 residues. Germline CDR1 is MDHEN and CDR2 is SYDVKM. CDR3 sequence: CASRRLTGTGGGISF. In nucleotides, the CDR3 is TGTGCCAGCAGACGTCTCACCGGGACAGGGGGCGGTATCTCCTTC.

The rearrangement links TRBV5-1 to TRBJ1-1; D is unresolved. CDR1 is SGHRS and CDR2 is YFSETQ in the germline V gene. There are 15 residues in the CDR3. V was pared by 0 bases and J by 3 bases, with 12 bases between. The CDR3 is CASSLDGSGDTEAFF. The CDR3 nucleotides are TGCGCCAGCAGCTTGGATGGCAGTGGAGACACTGAAGCTTTCTTT.

The sample holds one count of this clone. The V gene is TRBV5-3, the J gene TRBJ2-7, with D possibly being TRBD2 (6 bases). TRBV5-3 is an ORF; its function is uncertain. Deletions cut 4 bases from V and 3 bases from J, with 11 bases between. The CDR3 loop spans 13 amino acids. The CDR3, as DNA: TGTGCCAGAAGCATGGGGACTCTCTACGAGCAGTACTTC. It translates to CARSMGTLYEQYF.

The chain recombines TRBV7-9 with TRBJ2-6; no definite D call. Trimming removed 5 bases at V and 10 bases at J, with 18 bases between. CDR3 length: 15 residues. Looked up from germline, CDR1 is SEHNR and CDR2 is FQNEAQ (reference sequence). CDR3 in DNA: TGTGCCAGCAGCCCCCATGTGGGATGGGGAAACGTCCTGACTTTC. It translates to CASSPHVGWGNVLTF.

The V and J genes are TRBV6-1 and TRBJ2-7, with 12 bases aligning to TRBD2. V dropped 6 bases and J dropped 6; count of bases not matched to a gene: 3. There are 13 residues in the CDR3. CDR1 is MNHNS, CDR2 SASEGT, per germline. CDR3: CASRTSGSTEQYF. For the CDR3, the DNA is TGTGCCAGCAGGACTAGCGGGAGTACCGAGCAGTACTTC.

This clone was counted a single time. The V call is TRBV11-2, the J call TRBJ1-3; no firm D call. Germline V gene data show CDR1 as SGHAT and CDR2 as FQNNGV. CDR3 length equals 19 residues. V lost 5 bases and J lost 0, with 23 bases in between. The CDR3 is CASSPLRQDLINSGNTIYF. The CDR3 DNA sequence: TGTGCCAGCAGCCCCCTCCGGCAGGACCTGATTAACTCTGGAAACACCATATATTTT.

This chain joins TRBV20-1 and TRBJ1-1, with D unclear. The germline V gene encodes CDR1 DFQATT and CDR2 SNEGSKA (reference sequence). CDR3 length: 11 amino acids. The CDR3 here is CRAVLGTEAFF. CDR3 coding DNA: TGCAGAGCAGTTTTAGGGACTGAAGCTTTCTTT.